This TCR beta chain came from a study of cytomegalovirus exposure and HLA in healthy donors. The CDR3 covers 16 residues. V lost 7 bases and J lost 0; bases outside the gene matches: 8. Germline V lookup: CDR1 LNHDA, CDR2 SQIVND (reference sequence). The primer mix had 60 Vbeta and 13 Jbeta primers. Sequencing was performed with immunoSEQ multiplex PCR; in TCRdb, only in-frame clones are kept and a portion is missing. Altogether under 200,000 clones are present, approximately 80% being singletons, with the ten largest covering around 0.46%. The TCR sequence derives from a woman aged 45-65 years in good health and CMV-seronegative. Sequenced sample: PBMCs. The chain joins TRBV19 to TRBJ2-3; 9 positions agree with TRBD1. CDR3 residues: CASNPDRGLSTDTQYF. The CDR3, as DNA: TGTGCCAGTAACCCGGACAGGGGCCTGAGCACAGATACGCAGTATTTT.